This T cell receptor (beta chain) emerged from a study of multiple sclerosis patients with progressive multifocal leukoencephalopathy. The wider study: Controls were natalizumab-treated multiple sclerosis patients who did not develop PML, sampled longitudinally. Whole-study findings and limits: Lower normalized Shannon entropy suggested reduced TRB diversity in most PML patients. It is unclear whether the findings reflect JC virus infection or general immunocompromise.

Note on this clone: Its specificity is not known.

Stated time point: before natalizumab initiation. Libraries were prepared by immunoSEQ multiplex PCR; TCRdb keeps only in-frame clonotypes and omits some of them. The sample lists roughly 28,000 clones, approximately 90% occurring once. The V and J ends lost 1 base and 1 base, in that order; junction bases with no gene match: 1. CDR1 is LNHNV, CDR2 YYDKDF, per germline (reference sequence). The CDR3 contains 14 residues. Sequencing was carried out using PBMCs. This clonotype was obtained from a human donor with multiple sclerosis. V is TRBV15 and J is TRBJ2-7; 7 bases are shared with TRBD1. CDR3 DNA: TGTGCCACCAGCAGAGGACAGGGATCCTACGAGCAGTACTTC. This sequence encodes CATSRGQGSYEQYF.